This entry is about one T cell receptor (beta chain). In the study's own analysis: Nucleated cell counts were estimated from reference gene primer amplification. The repertoire was sequenced with immunoSEQ multiplex PCR; TCRdb's copy has only in-frame clones and lacks some. V, J and clone size reflect that table, while D and trimming were determined from the DNA. The table lists about 61,000 clones, about nine tenths of them singletons, with about 20% in the top ten. V shed 6 bases and J 3 bases; nucleotides not matched to a gene: 5. CDR1 and CDR2 from the germline V gene are SNHLY and FYNNEI. The CDR3 totals 15 residues. These data originate in a study of blood T cell repertoires in COVID-19.

Sequenced input: peripheral blood. The rearrangement links TRBV2 to TRBJ2-3, with 11 bases identical to TRBD2. The origin of this receptor is a woman between 45 and 65 years old with active or convalescent COVID-19. CDR3 sequence reads: CASSGGLAETDTQYF. The CDR3 nucleotides are TGTGCCAGCAGCGGGGGACTAGCGGAGACAGATACGCAGTATTTT.